This T cell receptor (beta chain) was recorded in a study of blood T cell repertoires in COVID-19. Study-wide context: From the United States, Italy and Spain came samples of acute and convalescent COVID-19. PBMCs, B-cell-depleted T cells, or T cells were the source of the cDNA or gDNA that made up the material.

Source study methods: Reference gene primer amplification gave estimated nucleated cell counts. Assay used: immunoSEQ multiplex PCR; TCRdb lists only in-frame clones, some missing. D and trimming come from the DNA, and the V and J calls and clone size come from that table. The sample lists fewer than 120,000 clones; roughly 82% were seen once. With 3 bases clipped from V and 3 bases from J, the junction kept 4 bases outside the gene matches. This CDR3 has 14 residues. Sequenced: peripheral blood. The V call is TRBV5-3, the J call TRBJ1-1; 8 bases are a match to TRBD1. TRBV5-3 belongs to the ORF category, with a function that is uncertain. The receptor's source is a woman in her sixties with acute or convalescent COVID-19. Written as DNA, the CDR3 is TGTGCCAGAAGCTCGGACAGGGAGTACACTGAAGCTTTCTTT. Translation: CARSSDREYTEAFF.